This TCR beta chain was sequenced for a study of CD8+CD57+ T cells in acquired aplastic anemia listed by TCRdb under 2018. Looking at the study overall: A mean of approximately 3 ug of DNA, ranging from roughly 0.19 to 30 ug, was extracted from sorted CD4+ and CD8+ cells. An average of around 10 million reads for CD4+ cells and 11 million to 12 million reads for CD8+ cells was obtained from healthy donor samples.

TCR repertoires of sorted CD4+ and CD8+ blood T cells from severe aplastic anemia patients and healthy subjects were deep-sequenced in the study. Ficoll-Paque density gradient centrifugation was used to isolate peripheral blood mononuclear cells. Before DNA was extracted, CD4+ and CD8+ T cells were sorted using either FACS or magnetic beads. Genomic DNA served as template for TCR beta VDJ combination and CDR3 sequence profiling. An Illumina HiSeq 2000 was used for TCR repertoire sequencing. Processing in the source paper ran as follows. Repertoire assessment relied on Simpson's diversity index, CDR3 size and DJ length profiles, and TRBV/TRBJ rearrangement plots. The immunodominant clone was defined as the most abundant DNA sequence in deep sequencing data. CDR3 amino acid sequences were checked for sharing between subjects and were compared against published repertoires and the VDJdb database. TCRdb trimmed public reads at Q25 via fastp, called clones via MiXCR and kept in-frame beta chains. CDR3 protein sequences are deduplicated, and each keeps its most common genes and DNA. In this record, the V and J calls reflect TCRdb's handling and not the investigators' own analysis. Here the sample has hundreds of thousands of distinct CDR3 sequences; under 80% occur a single time. 3.5% to 4.5% of the sample lies in the top ten.

Concerning this clonotype: Its antigen remains undetermined. There are no base qualities to consult, and no much larger clone falls within one base.

Study-level results and caveats: Patients and healthy controls showed no significant difference in CD8+ Simpson's diversity (P=0.060). Roughly 30 CD8+ CDR3 sequences were shared between patients and controls but appeared highly expressed in patients and within their immunodominant clones.

From cysteine to phenylalanine, the CDR3 is 16 amino acids long. The entry retains the CDR3 DNA only, 48 bases that are in frame from base 1. V loses 6 bases of germline sequence and J loses 0 bases, and the interval between the two ends is 15 bases. Taken from the germline V gene, the CDR1 and CDR2 loops are MNHEY and SVGEGT. This sequence was found in a human donor in good health, serving as a control. The source material was sorted CD4+, CD8+, or CD8+CD57+ T cells (not recorded which) from PBMCs. The V gene is TRBV6-2 or TRBV6-3 and the J gene is TRBJ1-5; TRBD1 is a weak D gene call, 6 bases matching. The base sequence is TGTGCCAGCAGCATAGCGGGACACAATAGCAATCAGCCCCAGCATTTT. Translation gives CASSIAGHNSNQPQHF.